Described below is a single T cell receptor beta chain sequence and its context. No antigen is known for it. These data originate in a study of beta chain features in type 1 diabetes. Looking at the study overall: Healthy donors and patients had similar age, gender and cell yields.

Findings of the study overall: Researchers report that Type 1 diabetes patients had moderately but significantly shorter TCRB CDR3s across all four CD4+ subsets.

Cell sorting via CD45RO/CCR7/CD25/CD127/CD95/CD27 was performed to obtain CD4+ naive, central memory, regulatory and stem cell-like memory cells. The whole isolated RNA underwent reverse transcription, so sequencing captured expressed TCRB transcripts. TCRdb's table, derived via immunoSEQ multiplex PCR, lists solely in-frame clones and lacks some. The sample carries approximately 360,000 clones, approximately 12% recorded once. The material sequenced was naive CD4+ T cells from blood. This clonotype was sampled from a woman under 30 with type 1 diabetes.

The DNA of the CDR3 is TGTGCCAGTAGCGAGCGGGGAACCACAGATACGCAGTATTTT. Its translation is CASSERGTTDTQYF. The chain joins TRBV19 to TRBJ2-3; TRBD2 aligns across 7 bases. V lost 6 bases and J lost 2; bases outside the gene matches: 5. The CDR3 has 14 amino acids. Germline V CDR1 and CDR2: LNHDA, SQIVND (reference sequence).